The 9 T cell receptor beta chains below all came from one sample that was sequenced in a study of CD8+ T cells in alopecia areata. Sequencing relied on a cDNA template that was reverse transcribed from extracted RNA. TCRdb's table, derived via immunoSEQ multiplex PCR, lists solely in-frame clones and lacks some. The data show approximately 280,000 clones, with none appearing a single time. Markers including CD4, CD8alpha, NKG2D and NKG2ACE guided sorting of pooled cutaneous lymph node cells. Sequenced: CD4+ T cells sorted from a lymph node. Receptors originate from a C3H/HeJ mouse with alopecia areata. Strain MHC haplotype: H2-k.

This clone was counted many times. Any gene name here is a mouse gene name. Coverage ceases 3 residues before the CDR3 finishes, and the germline J gene fills in the end. V is TRBV13-1 and J is TRBJ1-6, with a tentative D call TRBD1 (5 bases). TRBJ1-6 is treated as an ORF (open reading frame) with a function not yet certain. The CDR3 totals 15 residues. V was shortened by 0 bases and J by 7 bases, with 11 bases between the two germline ends. Per the germline V gene, CDR1 is NSHNY and CDR2 is SYGAGN. CDR3 bases read: TGTGCCAGCAGTGATGTAGGGGAGGGGAATTCGCCC. Protein product: CASSDVGEGNSP. The full CDR3 is CASSDVGEGNSPLYF.

As regards this clone: Gene names are the mouse ones. The read terminates 4 residues before the CDR3 end, so the remaining end is supplied by the germline J gene. V and J are TRBV5 and TRBJ2-7; 7 bases are shared with TRBD1. Germline V gives CDR1 LGHNA, CDR2 YNLKQL (reference sequence). The length of the CDR3 is 13 residues. The CDR3 reads CASSPQTGYEQYF. The sequenced part of the CDR3 DNA is TGTGCCAGCAGCCCCCAGACAGGGTAT.

Details on this clone: Mouse germline and gene names are used. The CDR3 end is not reached by the read, which stops 4 residues before it; the germline J gene fills it in. V is TRBV14 and J is TRBJ2-5, with D perhaps TRBD2 (5 bases). Per germline, CDR1 SGHDT and CDR2 FRDEAV. The CDR3 loop spans 12 amino acids. The CDR3 loop is CASSFGEDTQYF. The sequenced part of the CDR3 DNA is TGTGCCAGCAGTTTTGGGGAAGAC.

This clone appeared a few times. Gene and germline names: mouse. The CDR3 end falls 3 residues outside the read, so it is completed with the germline J gene. This chain joins TRBV1 and TRBJ1-6; 11 nucleotides match TRBD1. TRBJ1-6 qualifies as an ORF whose function is uncertain. The CDR3 runs to 15 residues. The junction had 5 bases not matched to a gene; V was cut back by 4 bases and J by 9 bases. Germline CDR1 is NSQYPW and CDR2 is LRSPGD (reference sequence). CDR3: CTCSGTGGASSPLYF. CDR3 DNA (partial): TGCACCTGCAGTGGGACAGGGGGCGCGAGTTCGCCC.

This clone came up a few times. The germline and genes are mouse ones. CDR3 amino acids: CASSDTGLGGYAEQFF. The sequenced CDR3 bases are TGTGCCAGCAGTGATACGGGACTGGGGGGCTATGCT. J is TRBJ2-1 and V is TRBV13-3; 12 bases line up with TRBD2. The missing CDR3 end, 4 residues past where the read stops, is filled in from the germline J gene. The germline V gene has CDR1 NNHDY and CDR2 SYVADS. The CDR3 totals 16 residues. The junction had 2 bases not matched to a gene; V was cut back by 1 base and J by 3 bases.

This clone was detected only a few times. These gene names are mouse names. The read finishes 4 residues shy of the CDR3 end, and the germline J gene is used to complete it. The chain joins TRBV17 to TRBJ2-3; D may be TRBD1 (6 bases). Trimming stripped 1 base from V and 3 bases from J, with 11 bases between. Germline-derived CDR1 and CDR2 are MNHDT and YYDKIL. The CDR3 is 15 amino acids. CDR3 DNA (partial): TGTGCTAGCAGTAGAGGAGGGGGTAGGGCAGAA. Translation gives CASSRGGGRAE. The full CDR3 protein reads CASSRGGGRAETLYF.

This clone was counted between two and nine times. The gene symbols are mouse symbols. The DNA ends 4 residues before the CDR3 does, and the rest of the CDR3 is filled in from the germline J gene. Other DNA sequences from this sample encode an identical CDR3 as well. This chain connects TRBV1 to TRBJ2-7, with D uncertain. The CDR3 is 12 residues long. V was cut by 3 bases and J by 0 bases, with 3 bases left in between. Per germline, CDR1 NSQYPW and CDR2 LRSPGD (reference sequence). The sequenced CDR3 bases are TGCACCTGCAGTGCCCACTCCTAT. Amino acids: CTCSAHSY. The whole CDR3 sequence is CTCSAHSYEQYF.

This clone was observed a handful of times. Mouse names are used for the genes. The missing CDR3 end, 4 residues past where the read stops, is filled in from the germline J gene. The chain recombines TRBV13-2 with TRBJ2-7; D gene unclear. The CDR3 consists of 14 residues. CDR1 is NNHNN, CDR2 SYGAGS, per germline (reference sequence). Trimming left V 0 bases short and J 0 bases short, with 7 bases between. The CDR3 bases that were read are TGTGCCAGCGGTGATGCTCAGCTCTCCTAT. This codes for CASGDAQLSY. The entire CDR3 reads CASGDAQLSYEQYF.

This clone was recorded a few times. Gene names and germline refer to mouse. With the read ending 4 residues before the CDR3 end, the germline J gene is used to fill in that end. J is TRBJ2-5 and V is TRBV5; D might be TRBD2 (6 bases). The germline V gene encodes CDR1 LGHNA and CDR2 YNLKQL (reference sequence). Trimming took 2 bases from V and 0 from J, leaving 12 bases between them. The CDR3 is 16 residues long. CDR3 loop: CASSQSLGINQDTQYF. The sequenced part of the CDR3 DNA is TGTGCCAGCAGCCAAAGCCTGGGGATTAACCAAGAC.